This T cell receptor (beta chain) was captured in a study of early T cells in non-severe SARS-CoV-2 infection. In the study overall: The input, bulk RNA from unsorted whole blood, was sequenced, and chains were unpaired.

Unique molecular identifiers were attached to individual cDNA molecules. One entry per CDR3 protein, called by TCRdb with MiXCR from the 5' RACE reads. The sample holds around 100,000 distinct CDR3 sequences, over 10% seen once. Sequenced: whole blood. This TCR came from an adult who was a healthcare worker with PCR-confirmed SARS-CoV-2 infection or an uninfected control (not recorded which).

The CDR3 sequence: CSVNTGTGIDGYTF. The CDR3 DNA reads as TGCAGCGTTAACACCGGGACAGGAATAGATGGCTACACCTTC. The rearrangement links TRBV29-1 to TRBJ1-2, with 8 bases matching TRBD1. CDR1 and CDR2 from the germline V gene are SQVTM and ANQGSEA. This CDR3 has 14 residues. V shed 5 bases and J 6 bases; nucleotides not matched to a gene: 11. The full variable domain, in which reference TRBV29-1 and TRBJ1-2 provide the parts outside the CDR3, is SAVISQKPSRDICQRGTSLTIQCQVDSQVTMMFWYRQQPGQSLTLIATANQGSEATYESGFVIDKFPISRPNLTFSTLTVSNMSPEDSSIYLCSVNTGTGIDGYTFGSGTRLTVV.